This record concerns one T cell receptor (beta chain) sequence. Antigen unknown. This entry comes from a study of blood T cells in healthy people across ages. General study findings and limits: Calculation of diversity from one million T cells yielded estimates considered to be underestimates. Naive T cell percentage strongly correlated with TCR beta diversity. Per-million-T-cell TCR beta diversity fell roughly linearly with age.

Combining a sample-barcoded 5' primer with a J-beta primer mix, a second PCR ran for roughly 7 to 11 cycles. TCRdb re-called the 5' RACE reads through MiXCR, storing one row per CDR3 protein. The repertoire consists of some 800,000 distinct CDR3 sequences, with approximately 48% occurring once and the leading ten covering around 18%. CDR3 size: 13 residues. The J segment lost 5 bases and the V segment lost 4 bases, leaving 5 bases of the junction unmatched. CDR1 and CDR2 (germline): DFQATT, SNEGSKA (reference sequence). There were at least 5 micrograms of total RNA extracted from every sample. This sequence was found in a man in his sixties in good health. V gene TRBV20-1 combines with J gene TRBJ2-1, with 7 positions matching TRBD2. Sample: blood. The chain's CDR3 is CSAIRDYNNEQFF. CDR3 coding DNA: TGCAGTGCTATCCGGGACTATAACAATGAGCAGTTCTTC.